This TCR beta chain was sequenced in a study of blood T cells in healthy people across ages (dated by TCRdb to 2014 to 2015). Study-level background: In model experiments, roughly one uniquely barcoded TCR beta cDNA molecule per two T cells was captured by template switching. Age-related changes in TCR beta repertoire diversity were measured in the study by deep sequencing normalized with unique cDNA molecular identifiers. The donors were divided into four age groups: young (average around 16 years), middle-aged (approximately 39), aged (approximately 64) and long-lived (nearly 85). To avoid experimental bias, donors of different ages were spread randomly across the sequencing lanes. Using the same blood draw, the study looked at two additional independent replicas of 1 million unique cDNA reads for two donors, one aged 18 to 30 and the other aged 80 or older.

Taken from the germline V gene, the CDR1 and CDR2 loops are SGHTA and FQGNSA. From its cysteine to its phenylalanine, the CDR3 spans 13 amino acids. Only the CDR3 DNA is retained, 39 bases long and in frame from the first base. At the junction V is shortened by 10 bases and J by 1 base, with 13 bases in between. On this clonotype itself: Its antigen is unknown. Base-call qualities are not available, and no considerably larger clone is one nucleotide away.

The donors were some 39 Caucasian individuals from Russia, aged 6 to 90 years, who were systemically healthy. Around 9.7 milliliters of peripheral blood were collected from each donor into EDTA-treated Vacutainer tubes. Ficoll-Paque density-gradient centrifugation was used to isolate PBMCs, with at least 6.5 million per sample. Trizol reagent was used to extract total RNA from the PBMCs, yielding at least 6 micrograms per sample. Naive CD45RAhigh/CD27high T cell percentages were measured by flow cytometry on a PBMC aliquot from every donor. The library was made by 5' RACE. The run used an Illumina HiSeq 2500. A second PCR of roughly 6 to 11 cycles was run with a J-beta primer mix and a sample-barcoded 5' primer. A template-switch 5' adaptor carrying 12 random nucleotides introduced a unique molecular identifier onto each TCR beta cDNA molecule. Each sample yielded at least 2.5 million CDR3-containing paired-end reads. First-strand cDNA was synthesized from all RNA with the Mint cDNA synthesis kit, primed by a TRBC-specific oligonucleotide. Following uracil-DNA glycosylase treatment, all cDNA underwent a first 18-cycle PCR with the universal primers M1SS and BC2_uni_R. On the authors' methods: For normalization, 1 million high-quality reads were randomly selected from each sample, with every read carrying a distinct molecular identifier. Instead of being binned into consensus sequences, reads that shared molecular identifiers were thrown out. CDR3 identification, clonotype clustering and error correction used MiTCR with a Q25 quality threshold and the strictest error-elimination algorithm. A nonparametric unseen species model using Euler transformation provided a lower-bound estimate of total TCR beta diversity. TCRdb cleaned the public reads at Q25 with fastp, built clones with MiXCR and kept in-frame beta chains. Rows are combined by CDR3 protein, so each entry shows the most common genes and DNA. It is TCRdb's table, rather than the study itself, that gives the V and J calls and clone size. The table for this sample lists about 730,000 distinct CDR3 sequences; about 42% of them were counted only once. Under 25% of the sample lies in the top ten.

Study-level results and caveats: Estimates of total diversity based on one million sequenced T cells were regarded as lower bounds and as underestimates. Bulk unsorted PBMC profiling prevented conclusive comparison of naive and antigen-experienced compartments. A strong correlation was found between observed TCR beta diversity and the percentage of naive T cells measured by flow cytometry. Donor CMV infection status was unknown, potentially confounding age-related changes in expanded clonotypes. Observed TCR beta diversity per million T cells fell roughly linearly with age, and a significant reduction was already apparent by age about 36. Compared with the aged group, the long-lived group had more naive CD4+ T cells, fewer expanded clones and increased TCR diversity, a pattern suggesting age selection.

Specimen: blood. This sequence uses TRBV7-2 and TRBJ2-5, with the D gene uncertain. This clonotype was sampled from a woman aged 55-69 years in good health. The sequence in DNA is TGTGCCACCTCCATAGTATCCCAAGAGACCCAGTACTTC. It is translated as CATSIVSQETQYF.